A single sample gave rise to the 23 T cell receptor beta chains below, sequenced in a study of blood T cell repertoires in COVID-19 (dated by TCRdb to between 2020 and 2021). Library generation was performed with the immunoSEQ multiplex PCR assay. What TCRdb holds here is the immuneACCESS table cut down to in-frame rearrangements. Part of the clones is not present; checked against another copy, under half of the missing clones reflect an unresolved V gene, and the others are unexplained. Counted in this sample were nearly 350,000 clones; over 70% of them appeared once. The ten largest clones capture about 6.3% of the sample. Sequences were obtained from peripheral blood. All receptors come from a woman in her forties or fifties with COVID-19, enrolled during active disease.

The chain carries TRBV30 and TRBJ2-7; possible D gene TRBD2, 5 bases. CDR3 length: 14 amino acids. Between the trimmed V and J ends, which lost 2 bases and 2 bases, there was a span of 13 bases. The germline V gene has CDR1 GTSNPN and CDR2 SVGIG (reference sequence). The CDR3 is CAWSIGGPTYEQYF. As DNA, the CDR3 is TGTGCCTGGAGTATTGGCGGGCCCACCTACGAGCAGTACTTC.

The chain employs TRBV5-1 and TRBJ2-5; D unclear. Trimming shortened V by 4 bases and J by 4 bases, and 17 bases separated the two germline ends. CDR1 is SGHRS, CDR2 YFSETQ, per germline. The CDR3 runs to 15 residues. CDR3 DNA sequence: TGCGCCAGCAGCGCCACAGCACGCTTGGGAGAGACCCAGTACTTC. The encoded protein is CASSATARLGETQYF. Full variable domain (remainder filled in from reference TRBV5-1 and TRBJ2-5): KAGVTQTPRYLIKTRGQQVTLSCSPISGHRSVSWYQQTPGQGLQFLFEYFSETQRNKGNFPGRFSGRQFSNSRSEMNVSTLELGDSALYLCASSATARLGETQYFGPGTRLLVL.

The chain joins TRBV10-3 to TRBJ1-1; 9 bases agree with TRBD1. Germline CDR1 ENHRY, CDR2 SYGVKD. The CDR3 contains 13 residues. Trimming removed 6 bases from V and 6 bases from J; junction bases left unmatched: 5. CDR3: CAIRETGGSEAFF. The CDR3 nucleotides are TGTGCCATCAGGGAGACAGGGGGGTCTGAAGCTTTCTTT.

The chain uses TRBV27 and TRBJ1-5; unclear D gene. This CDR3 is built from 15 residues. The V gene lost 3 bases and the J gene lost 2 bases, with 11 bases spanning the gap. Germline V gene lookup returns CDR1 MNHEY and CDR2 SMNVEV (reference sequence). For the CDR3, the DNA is TGTGCCAGCAGTTTGTTAGGTCGGGGCAATCAGCCCCAGCATTTT. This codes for CASSLLGRGNQPQHF.

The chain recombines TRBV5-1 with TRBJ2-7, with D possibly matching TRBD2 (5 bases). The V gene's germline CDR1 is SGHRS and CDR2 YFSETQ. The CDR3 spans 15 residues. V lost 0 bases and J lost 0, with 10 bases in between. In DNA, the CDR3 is TGCGCCAGCAGCTTGGGCTCCGGGGACTCCTACGAGCAGTACTTC. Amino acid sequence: CASSLGSGDSYEQYF.

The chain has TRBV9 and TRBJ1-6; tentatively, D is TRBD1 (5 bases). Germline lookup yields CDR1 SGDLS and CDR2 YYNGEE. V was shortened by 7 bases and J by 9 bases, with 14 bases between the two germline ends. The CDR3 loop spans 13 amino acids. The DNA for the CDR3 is TGTGCCAGCGGGGCCCGATACTTTTCACCCCTCCACTTT. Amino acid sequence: CASGARYFSPLHF.

The CDR3 region is CASSRRGGGIETQYF. DNA for the CDR3: TGTGCCAGCAGCAGACGGGGAGGGGGGATTGAGACCCAGTACTTC. The gene calls are TRBV27 and TRBJ2-5, with a tentative D call TRBD2 (7 bases). Trimming removed 6 bases from V and 5 bases from J, with 19 bases in between. The V gene's germline CDR1 is MNHEY and CDR2 SMNVEV (reference sequence). The CDR3 contains 15 residues.

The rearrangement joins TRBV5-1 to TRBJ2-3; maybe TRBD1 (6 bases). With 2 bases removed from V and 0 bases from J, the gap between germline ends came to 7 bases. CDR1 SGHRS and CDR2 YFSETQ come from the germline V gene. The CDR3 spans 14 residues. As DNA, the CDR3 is TGCGCCAGCAGCTTCGGACAGAGCACAGATACGCAGTATTTT. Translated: CASSFGQSTDTQYF.

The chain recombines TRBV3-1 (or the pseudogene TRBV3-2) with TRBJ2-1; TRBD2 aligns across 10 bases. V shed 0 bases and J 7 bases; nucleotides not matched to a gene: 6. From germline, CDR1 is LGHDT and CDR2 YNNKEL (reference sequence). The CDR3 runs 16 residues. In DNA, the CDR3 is TGTGCCAGCAGCCAAGACTTACTAGCGGGACTAAATGAGCAGTTCTTC. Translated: CASSQDLLAGLNEQFF.

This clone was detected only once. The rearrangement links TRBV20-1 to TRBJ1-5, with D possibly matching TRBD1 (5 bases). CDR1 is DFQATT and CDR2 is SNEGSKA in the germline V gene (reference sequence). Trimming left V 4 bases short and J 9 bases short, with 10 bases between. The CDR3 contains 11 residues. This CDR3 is CSANTGGPQHF. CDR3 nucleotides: TGCAGTGCTAACACGGGGGGGCCCCAGCATTTT.

The CDR3 bases are TGTGCCAGCGACACTCCCGGATGGGCTGAAGCTTTCTTT. The encoded protein is CASDTPGWAEAFF. The chain joins TRBV19 to TRBJ1-1; D is unresolved. CDR3 length equals 13 residues. Germline V lookup: CDR1 LNHDA, CDR2 SQIVND (reference sequence). V shed 9 bases and J shed 6 bases, with 17 bases lying between them.

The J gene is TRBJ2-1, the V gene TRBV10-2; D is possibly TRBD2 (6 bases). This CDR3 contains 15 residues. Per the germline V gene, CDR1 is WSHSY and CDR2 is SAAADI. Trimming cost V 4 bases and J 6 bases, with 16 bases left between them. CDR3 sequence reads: CASSVGRLASNEQFF. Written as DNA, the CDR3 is TGCGCCAGCAGTGTGGGTAGGCTAGCGAGCAATGAGCAGTTCTTC.

Here the CDR3 reads CAWSVSWGPSLSEQYF. CDR3 coding DNA: TGTGCCTGGAGTGTATCCTGGGGGCCTAGTCTTTCCGAGCAGTACTTC. The chain uses TRBV30 and TRBJ2-7, with D maybe TRBD1 (6 bases). Germline CDR1 GTSNPN, CDR2 SVGIG (reference sequence). The CDR3 sequence is 16 residues long. The V end was cut by 0 bases, the J end by 6 bases, with 21 bases between. The full variable domain, with the rest looked up from reference TRBV30 and TRBJ2-7, is SQTIHQWPATLVQPVGSPLSLECTVEGTSNPNLYWYRQAAGRGLQLLFYSVGIGQISSEVPQNLSASRPQDRQFILSSKKLLLSDSGFYLCAWSVSWGPSLSEQYFGPGTRLTVT.

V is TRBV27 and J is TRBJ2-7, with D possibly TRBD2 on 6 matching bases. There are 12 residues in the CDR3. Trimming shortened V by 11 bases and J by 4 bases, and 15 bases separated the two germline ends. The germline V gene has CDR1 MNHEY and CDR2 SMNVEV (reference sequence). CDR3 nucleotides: TGTGCCGTTACTAGCCGTGGTTACGAGCAGTACTTC. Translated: CAVTSRGYEQYF.

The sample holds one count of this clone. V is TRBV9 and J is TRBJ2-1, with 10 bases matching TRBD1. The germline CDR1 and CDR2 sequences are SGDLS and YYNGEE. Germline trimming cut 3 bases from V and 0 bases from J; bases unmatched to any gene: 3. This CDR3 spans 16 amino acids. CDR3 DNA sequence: TGTGCCAGCAGCGGACAGGGGGCCAGCTCCTACAATGAGCAGTTCTTC. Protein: CASSGQGASSYNEQFF.

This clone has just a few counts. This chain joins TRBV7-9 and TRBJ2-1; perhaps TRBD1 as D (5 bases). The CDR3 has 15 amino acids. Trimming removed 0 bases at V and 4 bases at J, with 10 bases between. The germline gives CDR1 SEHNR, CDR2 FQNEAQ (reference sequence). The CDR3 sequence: CASSLAASGYNEQFF. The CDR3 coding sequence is TGTGCCAGCAGCTTAGCGGCGTCAGGGTACAATGAGCAGTTCTTC.

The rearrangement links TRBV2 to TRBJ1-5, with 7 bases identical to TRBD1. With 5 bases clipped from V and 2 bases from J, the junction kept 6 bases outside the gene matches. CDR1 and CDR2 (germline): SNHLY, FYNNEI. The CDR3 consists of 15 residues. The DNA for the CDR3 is TGTGCCAGCAGTAATACAGGGGACGGCAATCAGCCCCAGCATTTT. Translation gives CASSNTGDGNQPQHF.

The CDR3 protein is CASSYRVPSNQPQHF. The CDR3 DNA follows: TGTGCCAGCAGTTACCGGGTTCCTAGCAATCAGCCCCAGCATTTT. The rearrangement uses TRBV6-5 and TRBJ1-5; D call uncertain. The V end was cut by 2 bases, the J end by 0 bases, with 8 bases between. Germline-derived CDR1 and CDR2 are MNHEY and SVGAGI. The CDR3 extends over 15 amino acids.

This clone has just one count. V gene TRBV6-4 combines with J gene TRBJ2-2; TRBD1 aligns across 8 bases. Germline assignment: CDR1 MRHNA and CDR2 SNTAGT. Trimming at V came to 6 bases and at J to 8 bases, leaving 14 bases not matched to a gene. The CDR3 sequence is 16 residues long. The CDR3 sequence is CASRQSRGLAPGELFF. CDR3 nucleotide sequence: TGTGCCAGCAGACAATCCAGGGGGCTGGCACCGGGGGAGCTGTTTTTT.

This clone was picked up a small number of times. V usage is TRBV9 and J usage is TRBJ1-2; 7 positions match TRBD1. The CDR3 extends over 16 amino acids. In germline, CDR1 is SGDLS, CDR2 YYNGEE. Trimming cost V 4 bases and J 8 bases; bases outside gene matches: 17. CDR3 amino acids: CASSTSSPGQNGGYTF. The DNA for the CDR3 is TGTGCCAGCAGCACCTCCTCCCCGGGACAGAACGGAGGCTACACCTTC. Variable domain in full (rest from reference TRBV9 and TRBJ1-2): DSGVTQTPKHLITATGQRVTLRCSPRSGDLSVYWYQQSLDQGLQFLIQYYNGEERAKGNILERFSAQQFPDLHSELNLSSLELGDSALYFCASSTSSPGQNGGYTFGSGTRLTVV.

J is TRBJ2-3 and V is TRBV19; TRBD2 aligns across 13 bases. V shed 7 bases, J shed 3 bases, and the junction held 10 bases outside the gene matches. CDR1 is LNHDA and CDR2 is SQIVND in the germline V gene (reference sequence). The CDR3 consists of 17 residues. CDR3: CASTKSGTSGDTDTQYF. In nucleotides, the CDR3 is TGTGCCAGTACCAAGTCCGGGACTAGCGGGGATACAGATACGCAGTATTTT.

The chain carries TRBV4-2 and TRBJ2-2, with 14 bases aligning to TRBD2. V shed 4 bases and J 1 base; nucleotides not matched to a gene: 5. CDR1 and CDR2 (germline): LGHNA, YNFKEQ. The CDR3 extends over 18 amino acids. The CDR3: CASSPGLAGGLNTGELFF. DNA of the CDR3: TGTGCCAGCAGCCCCGGACTAGCGGGGGGTCTGAACACCGGGGAGCTGTTTTTT.

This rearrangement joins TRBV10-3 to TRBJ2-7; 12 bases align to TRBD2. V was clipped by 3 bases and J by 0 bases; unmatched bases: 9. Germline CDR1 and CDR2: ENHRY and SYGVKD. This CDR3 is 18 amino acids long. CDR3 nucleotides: TGTGCCATCAGTGAACCAGGACTAGCGGGAAAGAGCTCCTACGAGCAGTACTTC. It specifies CAISEPGLAGKSSYEQYF.